These 21 T cell receptor beta chains came from one sample sequenced in a study of T-cell reconstitution after alpha-beta-depleted transplantation in children. During its preparation, the TCRbeta library received unique molecular identifiers. Each CDR3 protein gets one entry after TCRdb re-called the PCR reads with MiXCR. The sample holds fewer than 750,000 distinct CDR3 sequences, 25% to 30% seen once. The starting material was PBMCs, obtained before TCRalphabeta/CD19-depleted stem cell transplant. The source of these receptors is a boy under two years old with Wiskott-Aldrich syndrome, due to receive a stem cell transplant.

This clonotype was counted only a few times. J is TRBJ2-2 and V is TRBV10-1, with 9 positions matching TRBD1. This CDR3 is 15 amino acids long. The V gene end was trimmed by 7 bases and the J gene end by 6 bases; junction bases not matched to a gene: 9. CDR1 WNHNN and CDR2 SYGVQD come from the germline V gene (reference sequence). This chain's CDR3 is CASTARTGEAGELFF. CDR3 in DNA: TGCGCCAGCACCGCCCGGACAGGGGAGGCCGGGGAGCTGTTTTTT.

The V call is TRBV15, the J call TRBJ2-2; 12 bases align to TRBD2. CDR3 length: 17 amino acids. J gave up 6 bases and V 0 bases, and 5 bases lay outside the gene matches. The germline V gene has CDR1 LNHNV and CDR2 YYDKDF (reference sequence). The CDR3 DNA is TGTGCCACCAGCAGAGACCGACTAGCGGGAGTATCCGGGGAGCTGTTTTTT. Translated, it gives CATSRDRLAGVSGELFF. The whole variable domain, remainder taken from reference TRBV15 and TRBJ2-2, is DAMVIQNPRYQVTQFGKPVTLSCSQTLNHNVMYWYQQKSSQAPKLLFHYYDKDFNNEADTPDNFQSRRPNTSFCFLDIRSPGLGDTAMYLCATSRDRLAGVSGELFFGEGSRLTVL.

This clonotype was seen more than once but under ten times. This rearrangement joins TRBV10-3 to TRBJ1-2; 7 bases match TRBD1. The length of the CDR3 is 13 residues. J was trimmed by 2 bases and V by 8 bases; bases with no gene match: 5. In germline, CDR1 is ENHRY, CDR2 SYGVKD. The CDR3 sequence is CAIRPTGNYGYTF. The CDR3 DNA sequence: TGTGCCATCCGGCCGACAGGGAACTATGGCTACACCTTC.

This clonotype was found a few times. This sequence joins TRBV20-1 and TRBJ2-5; D gene uncertain. Germline-derived CDR1 and CDR2 are DFQATT and SNEGSKA (reference sequence). The V end lost 2 bases, the J end lost 0 bases, and 13 bases lay between the germline ends. The CDR3 is 15 residues long. CDR3: CSARLGMGYQETQYF. The CDR3 DNA reads as TGCAGTGCTAGACTAGGGATGGGATACCAAGAGACCCAGTACTTC.

This clonotype has more than one count but fewer than ten. The chain employs TRBV6-1 and TRBJ2-3; 9 bases match TRBD2. This CDR3 region has 14 residues. The V gene's germline CDR1 is MNHNS and CDR2 SASEGT. V shed 6 bases and J 5 bases; nucleotides not matched to a gene: 6. For the CDR3, the DNA is TGTGCCAGCAGACGACGACTAGCGGAAGATACGCAGTATTTT. Its translation: CASRRRLAEDTQYF.

This clonotype turned up a few times. Here the CDR3 reads CASSAGATGETQYF. CDR3 nucleotides: TGCGCCAGCAGCGCTGGTGCGACGGGCGAGACCCAGTACTTC. V is TRBV5-1 and J is TRBJ2-5; D is unclear. The CDR3 has 14 amino acids. V lost 4 bases to trimming and J lost 5 bases, with 15 bases between them. Per the germline V gene, CDR1 is SGHRS and CDR2 is YFSETQ.

V and J are TRBV5-1 and TRBJ2-7, with 7 bases identical to TRBD2. The CDR3 length is 19 residues. The junction had 19 bases not matched to a gene; V was cut back by 0 bases and J by 4 bases. The germline gives CDR1 SGHRS, CDR2 YFSETQ. The chain's CDR3 is CASSLAGRAGTSFFYEQYF. CDR3 sequence (DNA): TGCGCCAGCAGCTTGGCTGGGCGAGCGGGAACTTCATTCTTTTACGAGCAGTACTTC.

The V and J genes are TRBV3-1 and TRBJ2-1, with D perhaps matching TRBD1 (5 bases). Germline V gene lookup returns CDR1 LGHDT and CDR2 YNNKEL (reference sequence). The CDR3 contains 13 residues. The V end was cut by 2 bases, the J end by 10 bases, with 12 bases between. The CDR3 reads CASSQLGASEQFF. DNA for the CDR3: TGTGCCAGCAGCCAACTAGGGGCCTCCGAGCAGTTCTTC.

The sample holds a few counts of this clonotype. J is TRBJ2-1 and V is TRBV5-1; 12 bases line up with TRBD2. The V gene's germline CDR1 is SGHRS and CDR2 YFSETQ. Trimming removed 0 bases from V and 9 bases from J; junction bases left unmatched: 7. The CDR3 sequence is 16 residues long. DNA of the CDR3: TGCGCCAGCAGCTTGGGACTAGCGGGAGATATTGGTGAGCAGTTCTTC. Translating it yields CASSLGLAGDIGEQFF.

The CDR3: CASSFSLGASSYEQYF. DNA for the CDR3: TGTGCCAGCAGTTTTTCCCTCGGGGCAAGCTCCTACGAGCAGTACTTC. The V and J genes are TRBV12-3 or TRBV12-4 and TRBJ2-7; TRBD1 or TRBD2 may be the D gene (5 bases each). The CDR3 contains 16 residues. The V gene lost 3 bases and the J gene lost 0 bases, with 15 bases spanning the gap.

This chain connects TRBV5-1 to TRBJ2-7, with 7 bases aligning to TRBD1. V trimming: 4 bases; J trimming: 2 bases; junction bases outside the gene matches: 6. Germline CDR1 is SGHRS and CDR2 is YFSETQ. CDR3 size: 14 residues. The CDR3 coding sequence is TGCGCCAGCAGCCCGGACAGGTTTCCCTACGAGCAGTACTTC. Translation gives CASSPDRFPYEQYF.

A single count supports this clonotype. The rearrangement uses TRBV7-9 and TRBJ2-5; possible D gene TRBD1, 5 bases. The CDR3 length is 15 residues. The germline V and J ends were trimmed by 4 bases and 3 bases, with 15 bases remaining between them. CDR1 is SEHNR, CDR2 FQNEAQ, per germline (reference sequence). DNA for the CDR3: TGTGCCAGCAGCTCCTTTGACAGCCCAGAAGAGACCCAGTACTTC. Amino acids: CASSSFDSPEETQYF.

The rearrangement links TRBV5-5 to TRBJ1-1, with D perhaps matching TRBD1 (6 bases). The CDR3 covers 15 residues. Trimming took 0 bases from V and 2 from J, leaving 11 bases between them. The germline V gene encodes CDR1 SGHKS and CDR2 YYEKEE (reference sequence). DNA of the CDR3: TGTGCCAGCAGCTTGGTGGGGGGCATCAACACTGAAGCTTTCTTT. As protein: CASSLVGGINTEAFF.

This clonotype was detected only a few times. This chain connects TRBV2 to TRBJ2-4, with TRBD1 matching over 7 bases. This CDR3 has 15 residues. The junction had 11 bases not matched to a gene; V was cut back by 4 bases and J by 8 bases. Germline V gene lookup returns CDR1 SNHLY and CDR2 FYNNEI. The CDR3 nucleotides are TGTGCCAGCAGTGCGGACAGGTCCAGGGATGACATTCAGTACTTC. Residues: CASSADRSRDDIQYF.

The chain joins TRBV4-2 to TRBJ2-7, with D unresolved. This CDR3 has 14 amino acids. The germline V and J ends were trimmed by 0 bases and 5 bases, with 11 bases remaining between them. Germline-derived CDR1 and CDR2 are LGHNA and YNFKEQ. CDR3 coding DNA: TGTGCCAGCAGCCAAGAGGGCCCCATTCACGAGCAGTACTTC. Its protein is CASSQEGPIHEQYF.

This clonotype was observed a handful of times. The rearrangement uses TRBV7-8 and TRBJ1-2; D not resolved. With 3 bases removed from V and 4 bases from J, the gap between germline ends came to 12 bases. The CDR3 has 14 residues. From germline, CDR1 is SGHVS and CDR2 FQNEAQ. CDR3 protein: CASSLDGNRYGYTF. The CDR3 DNA reads TGTGCCAGCAGCTTGGACGGGAACCGCTATGGCTACACCTTC. Drawing the rest from reference TRBV7-8 and TRBJ1-2, the complete variable domain is GAGVSQSPRYKVAKRGQDVALRCDPISGHVSLFWYQQALGQGPEFLTYFQNEAQLDKSGLPSDRFFAERPEGSVSTLKIQRTQQEDSAVYLCASSLDGNRYGYTFGSGTRLTVV.

This clonotype was observed a few times. This chain uses TRBV4-2 with TRBJ2-5, with a weak D call TRBD1 (5 bases). V lost 0 bases, J lost 2 bases, and 13 bases lay in between. This CDR3 has 16 amino acids. CDR1 and CDR2 (germline): LGHNA, YNFKEQ. This CDR3 is CASSQDPLGVQETQYF. CDR3 DNA: TGTGCCAGCAGCCAAGACCCTCTAGGGGTTCAAGAGACCCAGTACTTC.

This sequence joins TRBV9 and TRBJ2-1; 9 bases fit TRBD1. The CDR3 is made up of 15 amino acids. V dropped 0 bases and J dropped 5; count of bases not matched to a gene: 3. Germline V lookup: CDR1 SGDLS, CDR2 YYNGEE. The CDR3: CASSVAGTGHNEQFF. The CDR3 DNA is TGTGCCAGCAGCGTAGCAGGGACAGGGCACAATGAGCAGTTCTTC.

The genes are TRBV20-1 and TRBJ2-7; D is unclear. With 6 bases removed from V and 2 bases from J, the gap between germline ends came to 14 bases. Germline CDR1 DFQATT, CDR2 SNEGSKA (reference sequence). This CDR3 has 13 residues. The CDR3, as DNA: TGCAGTGCCCCCGTCGTCGTAGCCTACGAGCAGTACTTC. As protein: CSAPVVVAYEQYF.

The gene calls are TRBV6-1 and TRBJ2-7; 9 nucleotides align to TRBD2. The CDR3 is made up of 14 amino acids. V lost 7 bases and J lost 5; bases outside the gene matches: 9. Looked up from germline, CDR1 is MNHNS and CDR2 is SASEGT. The CDR3 sequence is CASTISGSENEQYF. Written as DNA, the CDR3 is TGTGCCAGCACCATTAGCGGGAGTGAGAACGAGCAGTACTTC.

The V call is TRBV11-2, the J call TRBJ1-2; D call uncertain. Trimming pared 4 bases from V and 4 bases from J, leaving 7 bases between. The CDR3 runs 12 residues. Per the germline V gene, CDR1 is SGHAT and CDR2 is FQNNGV. The CDR3 DNA is TGTGCCAGCAGCTATAACAGCTATGGCTACACCTTC. Its translation: CASSYNSYGYTF.